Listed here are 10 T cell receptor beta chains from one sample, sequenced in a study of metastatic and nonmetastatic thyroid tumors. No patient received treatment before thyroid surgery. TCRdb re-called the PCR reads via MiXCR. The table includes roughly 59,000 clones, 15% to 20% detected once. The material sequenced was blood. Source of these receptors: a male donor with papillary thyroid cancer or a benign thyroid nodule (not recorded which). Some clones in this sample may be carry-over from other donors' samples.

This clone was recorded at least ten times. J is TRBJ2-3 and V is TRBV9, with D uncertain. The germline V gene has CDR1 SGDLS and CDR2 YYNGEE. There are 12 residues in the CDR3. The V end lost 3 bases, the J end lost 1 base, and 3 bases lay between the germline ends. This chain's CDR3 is CASSAGTDTQYF. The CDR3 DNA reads TGTGCCAGCAGCGCCGGCACAGATACGCAGTATTTT.

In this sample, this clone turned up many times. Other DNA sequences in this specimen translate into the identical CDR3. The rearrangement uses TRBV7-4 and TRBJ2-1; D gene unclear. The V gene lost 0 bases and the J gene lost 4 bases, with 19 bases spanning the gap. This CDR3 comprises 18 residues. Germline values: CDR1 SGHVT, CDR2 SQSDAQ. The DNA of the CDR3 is TGTGCCAGCAGCTTAGCGCCGTTCCAGAATCGCGGATACAATGAGCAGTTCTTC. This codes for CASSLAPFQNRGYNEQFF.

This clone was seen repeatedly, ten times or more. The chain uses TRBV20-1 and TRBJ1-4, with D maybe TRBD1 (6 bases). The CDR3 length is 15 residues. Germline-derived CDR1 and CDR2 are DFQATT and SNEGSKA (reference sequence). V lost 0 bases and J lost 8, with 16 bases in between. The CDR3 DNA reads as TGCAGTGCTAGAGATTGGAGACAGGCGGGAGAAAAACTGTTTTTT. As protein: CSARDWRQAGEKLFF.

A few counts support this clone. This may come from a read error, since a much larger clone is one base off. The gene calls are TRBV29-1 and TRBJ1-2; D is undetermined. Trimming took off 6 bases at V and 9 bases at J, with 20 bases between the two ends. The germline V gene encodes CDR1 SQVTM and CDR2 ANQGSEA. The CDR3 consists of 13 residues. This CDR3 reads CSVLILQEYCYTF. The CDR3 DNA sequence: TGCAGCGTCCTCATCCTTCAGGAATATTGCTACACCTTC.

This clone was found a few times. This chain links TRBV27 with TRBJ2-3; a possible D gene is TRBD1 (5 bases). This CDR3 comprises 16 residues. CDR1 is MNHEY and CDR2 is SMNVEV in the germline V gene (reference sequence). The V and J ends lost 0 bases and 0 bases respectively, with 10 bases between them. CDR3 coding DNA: TGTGCCAGCAGTTTATCAGGGGTTTCTAGCACAGATACGCAGTATTTT. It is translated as CASSLSGVSSTDTQYF.

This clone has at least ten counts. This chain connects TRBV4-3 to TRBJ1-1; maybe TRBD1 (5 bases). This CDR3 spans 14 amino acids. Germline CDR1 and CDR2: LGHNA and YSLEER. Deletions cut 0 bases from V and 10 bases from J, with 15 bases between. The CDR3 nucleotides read TGCGCCAGCAGCCAAGAATCCGGGGCAGGATCAGCTTTCTTT. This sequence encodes CASSQESGAGSAFF.

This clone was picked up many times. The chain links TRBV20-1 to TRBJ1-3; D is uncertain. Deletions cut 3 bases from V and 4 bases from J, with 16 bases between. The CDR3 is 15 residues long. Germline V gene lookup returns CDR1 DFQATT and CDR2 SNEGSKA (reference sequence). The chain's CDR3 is CSASRSESGGNTIYF. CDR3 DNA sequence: TGCAGTGCTAGTAGGTCGGAGAGCGGGGGAAACACCATATATTTT.

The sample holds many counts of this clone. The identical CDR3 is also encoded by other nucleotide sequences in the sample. Written as DNA, the CDR3 is TGTGCCAGCAGCCGGGGGGCAGATACGCAGTATTTT. Translation gives CASSRGADTQYF. The chain links TRBV3-1 to TRBJ2-3, with a tentative D call TRBD2 (6 bases). The CDR3 runs to 12 residues. Germline values: CDR1 LGHDT, CDR2 YNNKEL (reference sequence). Trimming cost V 4 bases and J 4 bases, with 6 bases left between them.

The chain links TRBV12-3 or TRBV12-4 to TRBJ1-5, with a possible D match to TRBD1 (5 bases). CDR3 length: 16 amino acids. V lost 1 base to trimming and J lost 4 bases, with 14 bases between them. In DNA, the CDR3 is TGTGCCAGCAGTTTAGAAGGGGCTTATAGAAATCAGCCCCAGCATTTT. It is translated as CASSLEGAYRNQPQHF.

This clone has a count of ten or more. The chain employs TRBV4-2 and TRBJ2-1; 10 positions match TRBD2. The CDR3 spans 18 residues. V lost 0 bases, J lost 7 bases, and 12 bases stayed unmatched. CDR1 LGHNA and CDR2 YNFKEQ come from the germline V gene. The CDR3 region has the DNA TGTGCCAGCAGCCAAGAAGGTAGGCTGGCTAGCGGGAGAAATGAGCAGTTCTTC. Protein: CASSQEGRLASGRNEQFF.